This TCR beta chain was sequenced in a study of OX40 agonist ivuxolimab in advanced cancers. Produced via immunoSEQ multiplex PCR; TCRdb's table is partial and in-frame only. The sample holds tens of thousands of clones, about 80% seen once. Material: CD4+ or CD8+ T cells sorted from blood, obtained in a trial of the OX40 agonist ivuxolimab. The source is an adult with an advanced solid tumor such as melanoma, head and neck, liver or kidney cancer.

CDR3 region: CASSFRHPLANEQFF. The CDR3 DNA sequence: TGTGCCAGCAGCTTTCGACACCCCCTAGCCAATGAGCAGTTCTTC. The chain uses TRBV21-1 and TRBJ2-1; the table's D gene call, TRBD2, was not cross checked with the DNA. TRBV21-1 is recorded as a pseudogene. This CDR3 has 15 residues.